One sample yielded the 25 T cell receptor beta chains listed below, sequenced in a study of cytomegalovirus exposure and HLA in healthy donors. 13 Jbeta primers and 60 Vbeta primers were used for the PCR. Clones were read by immunoSEQ multiplex PCR, and TCRdb kept only the in-frame ones, dropping some. Counted here are roughly 290,000 clones, around 90% occurring once; the ten biggest clones make up approximately 2%. Sequencing used PBMCs. The receptor set was obtained from a young woman in good health and CMV-seronegative.

The chain couples TRBV5-1 to TRBJ1-1; D gene unclear. Germline V gene lookup returns CDR1 SGHRS and CDR2 YFSETQ. This CDR3 is built from 12 residues. Trimming shortened V by 4 bases and J by 7 bases, and 11 bases separated the two germline ends. The CDR3 DNA sequence: TGCGCCAGCAGCACGACAATGAATGAAGCTTTCTTT. Translation gives CASSTTMNEAFF. The variable domain in full, completed from reference TRBV5-1 and TRBJ1-1, reads KAGVTQTPRYLIKTRGQQVTLSCSPISGHRSVSWYQQTPGQGLQFLFEYFSETQRNKGNFPGRFSGRQFSNSRSEMNVSTLELGDSALYLCASSTTMNEAFFGQGTRLTVV.

The chain combines TRBV18 with TRBJ1-1, with D tentatively TRBD1 (5 bases). The CDR3 is 12 amino acids. V shed 3 bases and J shed 8 bases, with 10 bases lying between them. Germline CDR1 KGHSH, CDR2 LQKENI. CDR3 coding DNA: TGTGCCAGCTCACCTCAGGGTCCAGAAGCTTTCTTT. Its protein is CASSPQGPEAFF.

The V call is TRBV9, the J call TRBJ2-5; TRBD2 aligns across 8 bases. The CDR3 runs to 17 residues. The germline V gene has CDR1 SGDLS and CDR2 YYNGEE. V lost 7 bases to trimming and J lost 3 bases; unmatched junction nucleotides: 17. The CDR3: CASSHRTGGAGEETQYF. In DNA form, the CDR3 reads TGTGCCAGCTCACATCGCACCGGGGGGGCCGGTGAAGAGACCCAGTACTTC.

This chain uses TRBV11-2 with TRBJ2-3; TRBD2 matches 7 bases. Germline lookup yields CDR1 SGHAT and CDR2 FQNNGV. The CDR3 runs to 16 residues. V lost 3 bases and J lost 3; bases outside the gene matches: 9. In DNA form, the CDR3 reads TGTGCCAGCAGCTTCGTATACGGTAGCGGGACAGATACGCAGTATTTT. It codes for CASSFVYGSGTDTQYF.

The chain joins TRBV10-1 to TRBJ1-1; perhaps TRBD1 as D (5 bases). The CDR3 is made up of 16 amino acids. Germline CDR1 reads WNHNN; CDR2 reads SYGVQD (reference sequence). The V and J ends lost 0 bases and 1 base respectively, with 12 bases between them. The CDR3 spells CASSESVNRKNTEAFF. CDR3 nucleotide sequence: TGCGCCAGCAGTGAGTCGGTTAACAGGAAGAACACTGAAGCTTTCTTT.

This chain connects TRBV6-5 to TRBJ2-1; tentative D call: TRBD2 (7 bases). The CDR3 is made up of 14 amino acids. Trimming removed 6 bases at V and 8 bases at J, with 17 bases between. Germline CDR1 is MNHEY and CDR2 is SVGAGI. CDR3 amino acids: CASRGHGGLDEQFF. DNA of the CDR3: TGTGCCAGCAGGGGGCACGGGGGGCTCGATGAGCAGTTCTTC.

The genes are TRBV10-3 and TRBJ1-2, with TRBD1 as a possible D gene (6 bases). This CDR3 region has 14 residues. Germline assignment: CDR1 ENHRY and CDR2 SYGVKD. Between the trimmed V and J ends, which lost 6 bases and 4 bases, there was a span of 15 bases. The CDR3 loop reads CAISPDRPPYGYTF. The CDR3 DNA reads TGTGCCATCAGCCCTGACAGGCCACCCTATGGCTACACCTTC.

The rearrangement links TRBV5-1 to TRBJ2-2, with a tentative D call TRBD1 (6 bases). The CDR3 loop spans 15 amino acids. The V end was cut by 2 bases, the J end by 1 base, with 9 bases between. Germline-derived CDR1 and CDR2 are SGHRS and YFSETQ. CDR3 loop: CASSFSQGNTGELFF. In DNA, the CDR3 is TGCGCCAGCAGCTTCTCACAGGGGAACACCGGGGAGCTGTTTTTT.

About this clone itself: At one boundary the junction diverges from the germline segment, which might be a read error. The rearrangement uses TRBV7-9 and TRBJ1-5; D not resolved. Germline V gene data show CDR1 as SEHNR and CDR2 as FQNEAQ (reference sequence). There are 14 residues in the CDR3. The CDR3 protein is CSSSLLGSNQPQHF. The CDR3 region has the DNA TGTTCCAGCAGCTTACTTGGCAGCAATCAGCCCCAGCATTTT.

The chain is built from TRBV27 and TRBJ1-5; weak D call: TRBD1 (5 bases). CDR3 length: 15 amino acids. Trimming shortened V by 3 bases and J by 0 bases, and 9 bases separated the two germline ends. Germline CDR1 is MNHEY and CDR2 is SMNVEV (reference sequence). CDR3 DNA sequence: TGTGCCAGCAGTTTCGGGGGGTATAGCAATCAGCCCCAGCATTTT. As protein: CASSFGGYSNQPQHF.

This clone occurred once. This chain links TRBV7-3 with TRBJ2-1; TRBD1 agrees at 10 bases. The germline V gene has CDR1 SGHTA and CDR2 FQGTGA. V was clipped by 2 bases and J by 9 bases; unmatched bases: 4. The length of the CDR3 is 14 residues. The CDR3: CASSLGQGEGEQFF. CDR3 nucleotide sequence: TGTGCCAGCAGCTTAGGACAGGGGGAAGGTGAGCAGTTCTTC.

V gene TRBV23-1 combines with J gene TRBJ2-7, with TRBD1 matching over 9 bases. TRBV23-1 is classed as an ORF, of uncertain function. With 4 bases clipped from V and 2 bases from J, the junction kept 6 bases outside the gene matches. The CDR3 contains 15 residues. This CDR3 is CASSPPGQGPYEQYF. For the CDR3, the DNA is TGCGCCAGCAGTCCTCCGGGACAGGGACCCTACGAGCAGTACTTC.

The chain joins TRBV5-1 to TRBJ1-1; D is perhaps TRBD1 (6 bases). The CDR3 is made up of 15 amino acids. Looked up from germline, CDR1 is SGHRS and CDR2 is YFSETQ. V gave up 3 bases and J gave up 4 bases, with 16 bases separating them. CDR3 sequence: CASSYATGQGTEAFF. In nucleotides, the CDR3 is TGCGCCAGCAGCTACGCGACAGGACAAGGCACTGAAGCTTTCTTT.

The chain employs TRBV7-6 and TRBJ2-7; 7 bases fit TRBD2. CDR3 length: 12 residues. Germline values: CDR1 SGHVS, CDR2 FNYEAQ. The V and J ends lost 5 bases and 7 bases, in that order; junction bases with no gene match: 5. CDR3 region: CASSRGAGEQYF. CDR3 DNA: TGTGCCAGCAGCAGAGGAGCGGGGGAGCAGTACTTC.

The CDR3 coding sequence is TGTGCCAGCAGTTTCGGGGGGGACACAGATACGCAGTATTTT. This codes for CASSFGGDTDTQYF. The gene calls are TRBV27 and TRBJ2-3, with 8 bases aligning to TRBD2. The V segment lost 3 bases and the J segment 2 bases; nucleotides outside the gene matches: 1. The V gene's germline CDR1 is MNHEY and CDR2 SMNVEV (reference sequence). The CDR3 is made up of 14 amino acids.

This chain connects TRBV19 to TRBJ1-5; unclear D gene. Per germline, CDR1 LNHDA and CDR2 SQIVND (reference sequence). This CDR3 is built from 15 residues. V was cut by 2 bases and J by 5 bases, with 13 bases left in between. The DNA for the CDR3 is TGTGCCAGTAGTATATTTAGCGGGATTCATCAGCCCCAGCATTTT. This encodes CASSIFSGIHQPQHF.

This clone was seen a handful of times. J is TRBJ2-6 and V is TRBV25-1, with 7 bases identical to TRBD1. Germline loops: CDR1 MGHDK, CDR2 SYGVNS. CDR3 length: 15 residues. After removal of 3 bases from V and 2 bases from J, the junction contained 1 base not matched to a gene. DNA of the CDR3: TGTGCCAGCAGTGACGGGACAGCTGGGGCCAACGTCCTGACTTTC. Translation gives CASSDGTAGANVLTF. The whole variable domain, remainder taken from reference TRBV25-1 and TRBJ2-6, is EADIYQTPRYLVIGTGKKITLECSQTMGHDKMYWYQQDPGMELHLIHYSYGVNSTEKGDLSSESTVSRIRTEHFPLTLESARPSHTSQYLCASSDGTAGANVLTFGAGSRLTVL.

The chain combines TRBV21-1 with TRBJ2-1; TRBD2 is taken as the D call from the table, unchecked against the DNA. TRBV21-1 is noted as a pseudogene. This CDR3 spans 13 amino acids. The CDR3 spells CASSKAMVAEKFF. DNA of the CDR3: TGTGCCAGCAGCAAAGCGATGGTCGCCGAGAAGTTCTTC.

The rearrangement links TRBV13 to TRBJ1-2, with D hard to call. The V gene's germline CDR1 is PRHDT and CDR2 FYEKMQ (reference sequence). CDR3 size: 16 residues. V lost 8 bases to trimming and J lost 6 bases, with 25 bases between them. The CDR3 DNA is TGTGCCAGCCAAAGGACGGGAGGATCGGTAAGGGATGGCTACACCTTC. It encodes CASQRTGGSVRDGYTF.

CDR3: CASSYTGIIYEQYF. The CDR3 DNA follows: TGCGCCAGCAGCTATACGGGGATTATATACGAGCAGTACTTC. This chain joins TRBV5-1 and TRBJ2-7, with D tentatively TRBD2 (5 bases). The CDR3 covers 14 residues. Germline lookup yields CDR1 SGHRS and CDR2 YFSETQ. V gave up 3 bases and J gave up 4 bases, with 14 bases separating them. Complete variable domain (other parts from reference TRBV5-1 and TRBJ2-7): KAGVTQTPRYLIKTRGQQVTLSCSPISGHRSVSWYQQTPGQGLQFLFEYFSETQRNKGNFPGRFSGRQFSNSRSEMNVSTLELGDSALYLCASSYTGIIYEQYFGPGTRLTVT.

The CDR3 here is CASSGPDLHF. The CDR3, as DNA: TGTGCCAGCAGTGGGCCCGACTTGCACTTT. The rearrangement links TRBV6-1 to TRBJ1-6; D uncertain. Germline lookup yields CDR1 MNHNS and CDR2 SASEGT. Trimming left V 4 bases short and J 19 bases short, with 11 bases between. The CDR3 length is 10 residues.

The CDR3 nucleotides read TGTGCCAGCAAACTTCTAGCGGGGGGAAATGAGCAGTTCTTC. Protein sequence: CASKLLAGGNEQFF. This chain connects TRBV6-5 to TRBJ2-1; TRBD2 matches at 11 bases. Germline loops: CDR1 MNHEY, CDR2 SVGAGI. This CDR3 spans 14 amino acids. V lost 7 bases, J lost 7 bases, and 6 bases stayed unmatched.

CDR3 coding DNA: TGTGCCAGCAGCCCCGGGACAGAGGGGGGTGGCGAGCAGTACTTC. Protein sequence: CASSPGTEGGGEQYF. The genes are TRBV13 and TRBJ2-7; D may be TRBD1 (7 bases). The germline V gene has CDR1 PRHDT and CDR2 FYEKMQ (reference sequence). The V end lost 5 bases, the J end lost 6 bases, and 20 bases lay between the germline ends. The CDR3 is 15 residues long.

V is TRBV13 and J is TRBJ2-7; the D gene is possibly TRBD2 (5 bases). The CDR3 has 12 amino acids. V was cut by 6 bases and J by 3 bases, with 9 bases left in between. The germline CDR1 and CDR2 sequences are PRHDT and FYEKMQ (reference sequence). CDR3 in amino acids: CASSIGSYEQYF. The CDR3 DNA reads as TGTGCCAGCAGTATAGGGAGCTACGAGCAGTACTTC. The variable domain in full, with the rest retrieved from reference TRBV13 and TRBJ2-7, is AAGVIQSPRHLIKEKRETATLKCYPIPRHDTVYWYQQGPGQDPQFLISFYEKMQSDKGSIPDRFSAQQFSDYHSELNMSSLELGDSALYFCASSIGSYEQYFGPGTRLTVT.

This chain's CDR3 is CASSLAGRYEQYF. The CDR3 bases are TGTGCCAGCAGCTTGGCAGGGAGGTACGAGCAGTACTTC. The chain employs TRBV5-4 and TRBJ2-7, with a possible D match to TRBD2 (6 bases). The CDR3 is made up of 13 amino acids. V was clipped by 0 bases and J by 4 bases, with 8 bases between them. Germline V lookup: CDR1 SGHNT, CDR2 YYREEE (reference sequence).